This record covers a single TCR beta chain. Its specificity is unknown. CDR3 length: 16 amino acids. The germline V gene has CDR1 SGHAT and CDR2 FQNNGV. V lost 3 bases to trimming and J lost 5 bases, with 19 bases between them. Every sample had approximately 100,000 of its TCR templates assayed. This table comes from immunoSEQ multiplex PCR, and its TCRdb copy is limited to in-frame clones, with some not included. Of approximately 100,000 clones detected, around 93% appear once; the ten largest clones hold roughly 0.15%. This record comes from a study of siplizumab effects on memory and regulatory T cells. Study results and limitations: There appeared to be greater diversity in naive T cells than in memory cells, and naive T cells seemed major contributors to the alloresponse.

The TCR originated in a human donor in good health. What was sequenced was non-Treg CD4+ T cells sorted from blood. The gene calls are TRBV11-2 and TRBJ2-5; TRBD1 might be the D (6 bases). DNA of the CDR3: TGTGCCAGCAGCTTGGGGGTTGGGCAGGGGTTGGAGACCCAGTACTTC. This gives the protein CASSLGVGQGLETQYF.